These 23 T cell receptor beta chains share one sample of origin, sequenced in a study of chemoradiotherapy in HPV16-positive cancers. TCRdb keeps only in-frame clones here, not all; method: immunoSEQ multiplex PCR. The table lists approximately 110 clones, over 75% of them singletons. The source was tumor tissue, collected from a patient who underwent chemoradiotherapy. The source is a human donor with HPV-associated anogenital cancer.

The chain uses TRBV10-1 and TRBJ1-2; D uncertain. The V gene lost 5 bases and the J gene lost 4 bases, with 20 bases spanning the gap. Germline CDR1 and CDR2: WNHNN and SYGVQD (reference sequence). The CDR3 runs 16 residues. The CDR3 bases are TGCGCCAGCAGTTCATTATCAACGCGAAAGACCTATGGCTACACCTTC. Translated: CASSSLSTRKTYGYTF.

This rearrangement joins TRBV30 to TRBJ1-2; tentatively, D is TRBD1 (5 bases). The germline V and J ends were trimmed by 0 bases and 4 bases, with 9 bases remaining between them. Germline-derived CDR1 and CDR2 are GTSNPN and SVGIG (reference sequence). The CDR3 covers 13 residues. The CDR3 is CAWSVGRGYGYTF. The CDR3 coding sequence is TGTGCCTGGAGTGTAGGTAGGGGCTATGGCTACACCTTC.

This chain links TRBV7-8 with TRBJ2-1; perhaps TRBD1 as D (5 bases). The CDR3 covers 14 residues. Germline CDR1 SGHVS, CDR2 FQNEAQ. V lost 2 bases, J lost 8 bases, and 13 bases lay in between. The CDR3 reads CASSLFGRVDEQFF. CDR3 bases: TGTGCCAGCAGCTTATTCGGCAGGGTGGATGAGCAGTTCTTC.

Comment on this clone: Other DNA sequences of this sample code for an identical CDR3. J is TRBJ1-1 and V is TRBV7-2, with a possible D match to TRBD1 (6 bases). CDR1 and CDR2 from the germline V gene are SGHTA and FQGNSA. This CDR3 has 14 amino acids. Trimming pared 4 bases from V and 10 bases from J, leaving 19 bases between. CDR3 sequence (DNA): TGTGCCAGCAGCTCCCAAGGTGGGGGGCGAGTAGCTTTCTTT. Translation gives CASSSQGGGRVAFF.

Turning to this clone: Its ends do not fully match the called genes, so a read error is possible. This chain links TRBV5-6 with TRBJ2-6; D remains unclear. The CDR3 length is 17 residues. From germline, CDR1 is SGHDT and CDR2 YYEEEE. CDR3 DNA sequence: TGTGCCAGCCTCTATGACAATGTCACAAAGTCGGGCCAACGTCCTGACTTC. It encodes CASLYDNVTKSGQRPDF.

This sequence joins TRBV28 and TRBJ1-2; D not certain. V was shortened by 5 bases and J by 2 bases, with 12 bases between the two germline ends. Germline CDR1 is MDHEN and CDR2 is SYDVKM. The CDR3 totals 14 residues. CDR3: CASSALLWNYGYTF. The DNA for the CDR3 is TGTGCCAGCAGTGCACTCCTTTGGAACTATGGCTACACCTTC.

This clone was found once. CDR3 nucleotide sequence: TGTGCCAGCAGCTCGGTACGGGCTAGCGGAGGGGAGACCCAGTACTTC. It translates to CASSSVRASGGETQYF. J is TRBJ2-5 and V is TRBV11-2; TRBD2 agrees at 7 bases. The CDR3 is 16 residues long. The junction had 13 bases not matched to a gene; V was cut back by 4 bases and J by 5 bases. Germline CDR1 reads SGHAT; CDR2 reads FQNNGV.

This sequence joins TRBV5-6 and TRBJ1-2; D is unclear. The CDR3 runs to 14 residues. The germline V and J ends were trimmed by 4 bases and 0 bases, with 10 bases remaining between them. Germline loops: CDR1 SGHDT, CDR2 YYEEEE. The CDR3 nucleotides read TGTGCCAGCAGCGCGGAGGGCCCTAACTATGGCTACACCTTC. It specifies CASSAEGPNYGYTF.

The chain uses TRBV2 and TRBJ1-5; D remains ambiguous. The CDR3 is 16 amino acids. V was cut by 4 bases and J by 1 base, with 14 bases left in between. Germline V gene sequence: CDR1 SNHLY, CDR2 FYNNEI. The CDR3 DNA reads TGTGCCAGCAGTGGAAGGACCGTCGGAAGCAATCAGCCCCAGCATTTT. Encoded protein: CASSGRTVGSNQPQHF.

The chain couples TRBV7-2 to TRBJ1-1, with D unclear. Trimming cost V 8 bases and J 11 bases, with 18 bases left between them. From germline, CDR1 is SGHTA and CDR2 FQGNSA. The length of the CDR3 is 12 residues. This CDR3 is CASAGGALEAFF. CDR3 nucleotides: TGTGCCAGCGCCGGAGGAGCCCTGGAGGCTTTCTTT.

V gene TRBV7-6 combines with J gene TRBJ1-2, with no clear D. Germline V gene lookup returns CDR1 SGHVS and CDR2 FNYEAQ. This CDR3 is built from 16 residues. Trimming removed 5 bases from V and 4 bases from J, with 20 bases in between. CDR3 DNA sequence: TGTGCCAGCAGCCTACCCTGTGAATCTCGAACCTATGGCTACACCTTC. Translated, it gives CASSLPCESRTYGYTF.

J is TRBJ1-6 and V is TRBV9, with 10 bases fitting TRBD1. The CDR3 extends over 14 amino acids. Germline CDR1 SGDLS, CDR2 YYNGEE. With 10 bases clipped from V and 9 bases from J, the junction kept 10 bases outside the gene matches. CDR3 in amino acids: CAGVRDRGFSPLHF. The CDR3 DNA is TGTGCCGGGGTTAGGGACAGGGGATTTTCACCCCTCCACTTT.

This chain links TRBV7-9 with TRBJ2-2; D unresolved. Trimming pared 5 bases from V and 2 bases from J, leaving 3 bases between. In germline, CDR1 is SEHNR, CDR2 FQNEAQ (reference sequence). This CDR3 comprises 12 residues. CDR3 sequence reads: CASSPNTGELFF. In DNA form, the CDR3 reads TGTGCCAGCAGCCCCAACACCGGGGAGCTGTTTTTT.

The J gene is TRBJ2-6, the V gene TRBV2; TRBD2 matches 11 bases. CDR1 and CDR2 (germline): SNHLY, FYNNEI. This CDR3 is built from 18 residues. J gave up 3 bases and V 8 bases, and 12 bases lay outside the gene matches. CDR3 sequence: CASGGASGGYYGANVLTF. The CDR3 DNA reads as TGTGCCAGCGGAGGAGCTAGCGGGGGGTACTATGGGGCCAACGTCCTGACTTTC.

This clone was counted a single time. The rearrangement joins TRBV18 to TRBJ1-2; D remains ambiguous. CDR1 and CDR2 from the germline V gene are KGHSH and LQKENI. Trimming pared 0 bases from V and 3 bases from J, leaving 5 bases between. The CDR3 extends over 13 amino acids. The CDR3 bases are TGTGCCAGCTCACCACCATCGGACTATGGCTACACCTTC. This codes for CASSPPSDYGYTF. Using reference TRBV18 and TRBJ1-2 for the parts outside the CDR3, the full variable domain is NAGVMQNPRHLVRRRGQEARLRCSPMKGHSHVYWYRQLPEEGLKFMVYLQKENIIDESGMPKERFSAEFPKEGPSILRIQQVVRGDSAAYFCASSPPSDYGYTFGSGTRLTVV.

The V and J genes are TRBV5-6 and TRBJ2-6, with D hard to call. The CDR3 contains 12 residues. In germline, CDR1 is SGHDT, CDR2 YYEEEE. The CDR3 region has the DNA TGTGCGTCACAAAGTCGGGCCAACGTCCTGACTTTC. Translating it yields CASQSRANVLTF.

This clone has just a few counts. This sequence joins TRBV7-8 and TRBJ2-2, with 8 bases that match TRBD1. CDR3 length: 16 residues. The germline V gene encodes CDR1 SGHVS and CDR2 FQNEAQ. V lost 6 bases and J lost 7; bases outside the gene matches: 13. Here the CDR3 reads CASRQGQGAHDGELFF. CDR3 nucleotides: TGTGCCAGCAGACAAGGCCAGGGGGCTCACGACGGGGAGCTGTTTTTT.

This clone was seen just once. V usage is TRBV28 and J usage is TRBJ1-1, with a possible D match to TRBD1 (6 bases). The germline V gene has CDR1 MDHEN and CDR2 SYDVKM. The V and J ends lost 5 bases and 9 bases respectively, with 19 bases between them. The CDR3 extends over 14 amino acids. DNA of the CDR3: TGTGCCAGCAGTACCCAAAAAGGGGGGGCCAAAGCTTTCTTT. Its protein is CASSTQKGGAKAFF.

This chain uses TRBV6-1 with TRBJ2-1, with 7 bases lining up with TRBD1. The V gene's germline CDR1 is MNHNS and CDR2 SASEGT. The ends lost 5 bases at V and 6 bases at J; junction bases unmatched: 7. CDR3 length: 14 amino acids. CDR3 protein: CASSRGGAGNEQFF. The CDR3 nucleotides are TGTGCCAGCAGTAGAGGGGGCGCGGGCAATGAGCAGTTCTTC.

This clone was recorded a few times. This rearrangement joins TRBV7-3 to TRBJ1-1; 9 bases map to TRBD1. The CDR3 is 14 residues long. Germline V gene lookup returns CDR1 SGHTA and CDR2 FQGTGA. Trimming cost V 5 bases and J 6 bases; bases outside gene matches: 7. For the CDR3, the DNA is TGTGCCAGCAGCCCTGGGACAGGGAGGCCTGAAGCTTTCTTT. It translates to CASSPGTGRPEAFF.

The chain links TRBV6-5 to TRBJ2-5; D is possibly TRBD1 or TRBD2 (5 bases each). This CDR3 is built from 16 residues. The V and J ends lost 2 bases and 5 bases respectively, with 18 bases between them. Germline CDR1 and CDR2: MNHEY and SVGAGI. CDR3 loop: CASSYGEGEGFETQYF. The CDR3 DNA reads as TGTGCCAGCAGTTACGGAGAGGGAGAGGGGTTTGAGACCCAGTACTTC.

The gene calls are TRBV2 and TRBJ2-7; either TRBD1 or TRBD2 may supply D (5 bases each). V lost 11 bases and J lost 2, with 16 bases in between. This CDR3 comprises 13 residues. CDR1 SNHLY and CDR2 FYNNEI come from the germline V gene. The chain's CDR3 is CASQWDLTYEQYF. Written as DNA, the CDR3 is TGTGCCTCCCAGTGGGACCTGACCTACGAGCAGTACTTC.

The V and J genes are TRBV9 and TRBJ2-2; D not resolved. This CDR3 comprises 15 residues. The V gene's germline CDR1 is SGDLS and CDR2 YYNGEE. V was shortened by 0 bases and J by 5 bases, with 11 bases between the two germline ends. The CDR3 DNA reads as TGTGCCAGCAGCGTAGAGGACCAAACGACCGGGGAGCTGTTTTTT. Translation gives CASSVEDQTTGELFF. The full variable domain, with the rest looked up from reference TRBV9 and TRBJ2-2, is DSGVTQTPKHLITATGQRVTLRCSPRSGDLSVYWYQQSLDQGLQFLIQYYNGEERAKGNILERFSAQQFPDLHSELNLSSLELGDSALYFCASSVEDQTTGELFFGEGSRLTVL.